This T cell receptor beta chain originates from a study of cytomegalovirus exposure and HLA in healthy donors. Study outcomes and limitations: In a later analysis, the majority of CMV-associated beta chains seemingly showed HLA restriction.

Concerning this clone: Antigen specificity is unknown.

CDR3 length equals 15 residues. The germline V gene has CDR1 SGHRS and CDR2 YFSETQ. Trimming removed 3 bases from V and 2 bases from J, with 14 bases in between. The PCR used 60 Vbeta and 13 Jbeta primers. Profiling relied on immunoSEQ multiplex PCR, and the TCRdb table lists in-frame clones only, not all of them. The sample contains under 100,000 clones, 70% of which appear only once. Sequenced material: PBMCs. The chain recombines TRBV5-1 with TRBJ2-5, with D uncertain. This TCR came from a woman aged 45-60 years in good health and CMV-seropositive. Written as DNA, the CDR3 is TGCGCCAGCAGCTGGAACCTACTACGACAAGAGACCCAGTACTTC. Translated: CASSWNLLRQETQYF.